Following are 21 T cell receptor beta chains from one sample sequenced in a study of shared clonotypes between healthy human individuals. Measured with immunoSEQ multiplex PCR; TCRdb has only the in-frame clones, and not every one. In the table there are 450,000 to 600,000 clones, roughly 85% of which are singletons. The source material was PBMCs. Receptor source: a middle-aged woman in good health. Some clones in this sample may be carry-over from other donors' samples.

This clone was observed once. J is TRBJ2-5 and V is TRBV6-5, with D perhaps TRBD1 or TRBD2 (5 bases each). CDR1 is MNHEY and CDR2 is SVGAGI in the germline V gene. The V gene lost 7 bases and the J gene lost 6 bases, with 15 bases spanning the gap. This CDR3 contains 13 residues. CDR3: CASMSTGTQTQYF. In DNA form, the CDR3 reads TGTGCCAGCATGTCCACCGGGACGCAGACCCAGTACTTC.

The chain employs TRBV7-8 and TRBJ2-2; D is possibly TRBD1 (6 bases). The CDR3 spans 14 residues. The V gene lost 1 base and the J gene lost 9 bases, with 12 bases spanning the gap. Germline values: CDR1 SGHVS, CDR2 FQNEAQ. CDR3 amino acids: CASSLEWGPRELFF. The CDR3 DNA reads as TGTGCCAGCAGCTTAGAGTGGGGGCCACGGGAGCTGTTTTTT.

In DNA, the CDR3 is TGTGCCAGCAGGAACGTCTACGAGCAGTACTTC. This gives the protein CASRNVYEQYF. The chain is built from TRBV28 and TRBJ2-7; D is unresolved. V was pared by 6 bases and J by 3 bases, with 6 bases between. CDR1 is MDHEN and CDR2 is SYDVKM in the germline V gene. This CDR3 contains 11 residues.

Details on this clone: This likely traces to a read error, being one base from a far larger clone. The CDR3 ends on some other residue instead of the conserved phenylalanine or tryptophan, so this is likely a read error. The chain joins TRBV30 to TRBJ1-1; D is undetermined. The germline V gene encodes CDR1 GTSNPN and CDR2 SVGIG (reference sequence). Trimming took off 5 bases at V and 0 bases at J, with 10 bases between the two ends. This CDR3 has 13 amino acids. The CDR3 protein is CAWEGNMNTEAFI. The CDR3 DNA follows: TGTGCCTGGGAGGGAAACATGAACACTGAAGCTTTCATT.

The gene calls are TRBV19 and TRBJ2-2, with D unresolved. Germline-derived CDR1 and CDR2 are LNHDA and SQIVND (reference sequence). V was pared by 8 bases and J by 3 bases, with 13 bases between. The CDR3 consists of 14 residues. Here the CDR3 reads CASSPGRYTGELFF. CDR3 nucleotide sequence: TGTGCCAGTTCCCCGGGCCGATACACCGGGGAGCTGTTTTTT.

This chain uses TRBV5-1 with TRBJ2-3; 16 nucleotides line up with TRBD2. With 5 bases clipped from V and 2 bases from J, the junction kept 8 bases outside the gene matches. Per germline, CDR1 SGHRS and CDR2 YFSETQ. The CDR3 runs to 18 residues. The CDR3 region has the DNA TGCGCCAGCAGGAGGGGACTAGCGGGAGGGCCCTACACAGATACGCAGTATTTT. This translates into CASRRGLAGGPYTDTQYF.

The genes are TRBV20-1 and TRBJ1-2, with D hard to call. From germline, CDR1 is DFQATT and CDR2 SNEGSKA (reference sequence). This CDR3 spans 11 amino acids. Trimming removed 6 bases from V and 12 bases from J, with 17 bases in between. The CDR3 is CSAPYMNLNTF. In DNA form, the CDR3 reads TGCAGTGCCCCCTATATGAATCTCAACACCTTC.

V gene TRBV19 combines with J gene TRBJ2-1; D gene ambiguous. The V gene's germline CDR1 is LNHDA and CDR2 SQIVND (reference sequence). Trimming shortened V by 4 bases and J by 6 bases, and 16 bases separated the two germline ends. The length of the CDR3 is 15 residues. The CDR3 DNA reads TGTGCCAGTAGTACCCCGGGTGGCGCTTTCAATGAGCAGTTCTTC. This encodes CASSTPGGAFNEQFF.

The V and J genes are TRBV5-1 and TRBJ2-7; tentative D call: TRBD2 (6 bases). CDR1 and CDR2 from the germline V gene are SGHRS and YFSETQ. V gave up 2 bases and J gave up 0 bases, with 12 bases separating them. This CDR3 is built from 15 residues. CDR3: CASSFGGTNSYEQYF. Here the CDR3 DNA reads TGCGCCAGCAGCTTCGGCGGGACCAACTCCTACGAGCAGTACTTC. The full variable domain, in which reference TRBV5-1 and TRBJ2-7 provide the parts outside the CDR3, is KAGVTQTPRYLIKTRGQQVTLSCSPISGHRSVSWYQQTPGQGLQFLFEYFSETQRNKGNFPGRFSGRQFSNSRSEMNVSTLELGDSALYLCASSFGGTNSYEQYFGPGTRLTVT.

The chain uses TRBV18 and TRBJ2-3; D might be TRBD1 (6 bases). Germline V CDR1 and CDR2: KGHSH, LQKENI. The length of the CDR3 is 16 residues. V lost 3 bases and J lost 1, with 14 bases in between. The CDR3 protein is CASSPVSRGRTDTQYF. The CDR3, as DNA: TGTGCCAGCTCACCGGTTAGCAGGGGTCGCACAGATACGCAGTATTTT. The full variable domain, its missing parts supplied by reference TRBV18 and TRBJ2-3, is NAGVMQNPRHLVRRRGQEARLRCSPMKGHSHVYWYRQLPEEGLKFMVYLQKENIIDESGMPKERFSAEFPKEGPSILRIQQVVRGDSAAYFCASSPVSRGRTDTQYFGPGTRLTVL.

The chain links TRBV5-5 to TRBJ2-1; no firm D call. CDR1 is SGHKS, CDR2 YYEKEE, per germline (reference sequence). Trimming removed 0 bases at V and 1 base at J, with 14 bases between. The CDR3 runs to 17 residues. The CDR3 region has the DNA TGTGCCAGCAGCTTGGATGGTATGGCAATTTCCTACAATGAGCAGTTCTTC. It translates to CASSLDGMAISYNEQFF.

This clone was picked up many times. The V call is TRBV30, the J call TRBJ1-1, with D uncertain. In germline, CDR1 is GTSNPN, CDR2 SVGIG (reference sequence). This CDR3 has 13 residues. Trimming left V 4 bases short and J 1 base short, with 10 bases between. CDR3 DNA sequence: TGTGCCTGGACAGTTCACCCGAACACTGAAGCTTTCTTT. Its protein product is CAWTVHPNTEAFF. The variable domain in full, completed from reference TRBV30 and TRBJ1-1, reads SQTIHQWPATLVQPVGSPLSLECTVEGTSNPNLYWYRQAAGRGLQLLFYSVGIGQISSEVPQNLSASRPQDRQFILSSKKLLLSDSGFYLCAWTVHPNTEAFFGQGTRLTVV.

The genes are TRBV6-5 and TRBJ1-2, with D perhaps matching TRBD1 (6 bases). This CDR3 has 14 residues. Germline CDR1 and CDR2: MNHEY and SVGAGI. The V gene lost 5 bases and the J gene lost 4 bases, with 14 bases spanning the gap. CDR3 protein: CASSPGQNPYGYTF. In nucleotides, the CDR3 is TGTGCCAGCAGTCCTGGACAGAACCCCTATGGCTACACCTTC.

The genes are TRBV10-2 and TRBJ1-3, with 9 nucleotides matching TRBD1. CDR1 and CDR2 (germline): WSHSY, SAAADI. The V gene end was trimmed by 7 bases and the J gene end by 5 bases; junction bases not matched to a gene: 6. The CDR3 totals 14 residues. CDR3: CASMRDRARNTIYF. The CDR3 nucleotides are TGCGCCAGCATGAGGGACAGGGCTAGAAACACCATATATTTT.

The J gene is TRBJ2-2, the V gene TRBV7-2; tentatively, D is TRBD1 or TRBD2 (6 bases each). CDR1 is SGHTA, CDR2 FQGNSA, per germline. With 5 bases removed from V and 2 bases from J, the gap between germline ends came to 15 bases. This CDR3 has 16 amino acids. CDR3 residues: CASSGPGGYNTGELFF. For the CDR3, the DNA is TGTGCCAGCAGCGGCCCCGGGGGCTACAACACCGGGGAGCTGTTTTTT.

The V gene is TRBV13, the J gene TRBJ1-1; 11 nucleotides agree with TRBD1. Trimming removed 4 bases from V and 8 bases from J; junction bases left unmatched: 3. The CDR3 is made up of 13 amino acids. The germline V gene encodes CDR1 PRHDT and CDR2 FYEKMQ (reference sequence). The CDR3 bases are TGTGCCAGCAGCTGGGACAGGGGGGCGGAAGCTTTCTTT. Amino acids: CASSWDRGAEAFF.

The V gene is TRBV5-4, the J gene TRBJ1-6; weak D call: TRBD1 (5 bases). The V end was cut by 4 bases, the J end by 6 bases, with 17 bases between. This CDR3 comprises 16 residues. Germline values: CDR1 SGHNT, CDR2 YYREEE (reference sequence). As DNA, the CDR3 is TGTGCCAGCAGCCATGACAGTTTTCGTCTTAATTCACCCCTCCACTTT. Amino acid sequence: CASSHDSFRLNSPLHF.

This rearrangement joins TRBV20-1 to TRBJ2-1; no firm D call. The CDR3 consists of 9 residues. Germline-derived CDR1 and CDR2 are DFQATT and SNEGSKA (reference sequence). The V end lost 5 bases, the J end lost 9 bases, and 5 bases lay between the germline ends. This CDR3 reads CSAYPEQFF. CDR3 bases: TGCAGTGCTTATCCTGAGCAGTTCTTC.

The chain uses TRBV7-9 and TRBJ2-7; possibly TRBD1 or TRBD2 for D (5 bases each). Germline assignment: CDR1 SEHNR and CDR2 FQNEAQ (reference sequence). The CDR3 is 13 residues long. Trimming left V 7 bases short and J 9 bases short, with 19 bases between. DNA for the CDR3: TGTGCCAGCACCCAAACGGGGCCCCTAGGGCAGTACTTC. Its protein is CASTQTGPLGQYF.

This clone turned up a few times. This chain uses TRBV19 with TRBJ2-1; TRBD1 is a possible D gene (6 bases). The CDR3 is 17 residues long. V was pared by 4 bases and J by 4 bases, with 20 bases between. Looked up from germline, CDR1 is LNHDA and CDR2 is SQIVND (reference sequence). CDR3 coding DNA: TGTGCCAGTAGTACGCTCCTGGGGGACACCCAGTACAATGAGCAGTTCTTC. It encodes CASSTLLGDTQYNEQFF.

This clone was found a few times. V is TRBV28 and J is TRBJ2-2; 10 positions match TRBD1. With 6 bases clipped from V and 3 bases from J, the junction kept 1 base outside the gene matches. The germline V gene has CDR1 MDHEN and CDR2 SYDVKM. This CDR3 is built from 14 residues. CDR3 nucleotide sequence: TGTGCCAGCAGGACAGGGGGCGACACCGGGGAGCTGTTTTTT. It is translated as CASRTGGDTGELFF.